The source of this T cell receptor (beta chain) is a study of blood T cell repertoires in COVID-19. Overall study context: Sample material is recorded as cDNA or gDNA derived from T cells, B-cell-depleted T cells, or PBMCs.

The V gene's germline CDR1 is SQVTM and CDR2 ANQGSEA. The CDR3 has 12 amino acids. V was clipped by 5 bases and J by 8 bases, with 15 bases between them. Data came from immunoSEQ multiplex PCR; TCRdb stores just in-frame clones and leaves some out. The table lists some 90,000 clones, over 75% of them singletons. This clone occurred a few times. V is TRBV29-1 and J is TRBJ1-2; D possibly corresponds to TRBD1 (5 bases). The sequencing sample was made of peripheral blood. The sequence derives from a man aged 55 to 70 with acute or convalescent COVID-19. The CDR3 region is CSVYRGARGYTF. CDR3 nucleotide sequence: TGCAGCGTTTATAGGGGTGCCCGAGGCTACACCTTC.